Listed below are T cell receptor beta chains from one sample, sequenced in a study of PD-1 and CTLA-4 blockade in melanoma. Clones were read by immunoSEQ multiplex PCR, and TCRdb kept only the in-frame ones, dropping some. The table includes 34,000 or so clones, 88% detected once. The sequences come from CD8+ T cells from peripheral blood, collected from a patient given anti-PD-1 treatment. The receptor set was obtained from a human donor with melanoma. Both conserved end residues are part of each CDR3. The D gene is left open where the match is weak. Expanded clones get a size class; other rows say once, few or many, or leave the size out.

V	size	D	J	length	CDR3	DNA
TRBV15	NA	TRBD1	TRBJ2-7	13	CATSTPTGAEQYF	TGTGCCACCAGCACGCCCACAGGGGCCGAGCAGTACTTC
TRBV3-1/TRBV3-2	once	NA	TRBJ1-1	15	CASSQRSSLGTEAFF	TGTGCCAGCAGCCAACGCTCCTCTCTGGGCACTGAAGCTTTCTTT
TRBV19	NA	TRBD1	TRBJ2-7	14	CASSATTGAYEQYF	TGTGCCAGTAGTGCTACGACAGGGGCCTACGAGCAGTACTTC
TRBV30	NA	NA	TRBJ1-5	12	CAWSSPGKPQHF	TGTGCCTGGAGTTCTCCAGGGAAGCCCCAGCATTTT
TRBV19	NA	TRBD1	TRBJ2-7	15	CASSPGTGGSYEQYF	TGTGCCAGTAGTCCCGGGACAGGGGGCTCCTACGAGCAGTACTTC
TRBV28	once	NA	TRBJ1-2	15	CASSSALEGRHGYTF	TGTGCCAGCAGTTCAGCTTTAGAGGGGCGGCATGGCTACACCTTC
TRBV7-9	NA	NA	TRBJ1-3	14	CASSPMADRSTIYF	TGTGCCAGCAGCCCAATGGCGGATCGGAGCACCATATATTTT
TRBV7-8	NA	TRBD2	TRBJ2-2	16	CASSPGLAGGPGELFF	TGTGCCAGCAGCCCCGGACTAGCGGGGGGGCCCGGGGAGCTGTTTTTT
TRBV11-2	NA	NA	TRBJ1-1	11	CASTGISEAFF	TGTGCCAGCACAGGGATCTCTGAAGCTTTCTTT
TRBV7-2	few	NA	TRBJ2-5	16	CASSPRLSGPQETQYF	TGTGCCAGCAGCCCCCGACTGAGCGGGCCTCAAGAGACCCAGTACTTC
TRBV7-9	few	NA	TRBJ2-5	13	CAIPGGVQETQYF	TGTGCCATTCCTGGCGGGGTCCAAGAGACCCAGTACTTC
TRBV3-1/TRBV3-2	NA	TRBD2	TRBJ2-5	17	CASGQSGTSGEPETQYF	TGTGCCAGTGGGCAGTCCGGGACTAGCGGGGAGCCGGAGACCCAGTACTTC
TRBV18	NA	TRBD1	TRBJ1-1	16	CASSPRSGTDNTEAFF	TGTGCCAGCTCACCACGCTCAGGGACAGACAACACTGAAGCTTTCTTT
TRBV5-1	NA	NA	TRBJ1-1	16	CASSLGAGDWGPEAFF	TGCGCCAGCAGCTTGGGGGCAGGGGATTGGGGCCCTGAAGCTTTCTTT
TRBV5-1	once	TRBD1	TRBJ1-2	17	CASSLGLGTEIPYGYTF	TGCGCCAGCAGCTTGGGATTAGGGACAGAGATACCTTATGGCTACACCTTC
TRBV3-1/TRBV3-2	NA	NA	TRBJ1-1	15	CASSQDSEENTEAFF	TGTGCCAGCAGCCAAGATTCGGAGGAGAACACTGAAGCTTTCTTT
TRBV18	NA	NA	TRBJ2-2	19	CASSPNRGIPRLNTGELFF	TGTGCCAGCTCACCGAACCGCGGGATCCCCCGATTGAACACCGGGGAGCTGTTTTTT
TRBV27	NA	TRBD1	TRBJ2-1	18	CASSLTRTGTVAPNEQFF	TGTGCCAGCAGTTTAACACGGACAGGGACCGTAGCCCCCAATGAGCAGTTCTTC
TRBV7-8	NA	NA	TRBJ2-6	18	CASSLPFKLSSGANVLTF	TGTGCCAGCAGCCTACCCTTCAAACTGAGCTCTGGGGCCAACGTCCTGACTTTC
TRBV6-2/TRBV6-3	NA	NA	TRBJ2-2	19	CASSYLDGMAGEVTGELFF	TGTGCCAGCAGTTACTTGGACGGTATGGCAGGGGAAGTCACCGGGGAGCTGTTTTTT
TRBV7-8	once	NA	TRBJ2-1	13	CASSPVELYEQFF	TGTGCCAGCAGCCCGGTAGAGTTATATGAGCAGTTCTTC
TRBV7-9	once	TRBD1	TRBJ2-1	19	CASTDSRDSPLSSYNEQFF	TGTGCCAGCACCGATTCCCGGGACAGCCCTTTAAGCTCCTACAATGAGCAGTTCTTC
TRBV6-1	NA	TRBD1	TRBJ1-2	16	CASSDLGYRGNDGYTF	TGTGCCAGCAGTGATCTCGGTTACAGGGGGAACGATGGCTACACCTTC
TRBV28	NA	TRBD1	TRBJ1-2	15	CASSSRDRGSWGYTF	TGTGCCAGCAGTTCGAGGGACAGGGGCTCGTGGGGCTACACCTTC
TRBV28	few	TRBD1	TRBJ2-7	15	CASSSPLQGAYEQYF	TGTGCCAGCAGCTCCCCCCTACAGGGGGCGTACGAGCAGTACTTC
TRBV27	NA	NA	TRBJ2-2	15	CASSLRGGNTGELFF	TGTGCCAGCAGTTTACGCGGAGGGAACACCGGGGAGCTGTTTTTT
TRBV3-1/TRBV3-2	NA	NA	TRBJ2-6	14	CASSQVAGANVLTF	TGTGCCAGCAGCCAAGTAGCTGGGGCCAACGTCCTGACTTTC
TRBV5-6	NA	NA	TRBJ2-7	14	CASSFGRSSYEQYF	TGTGCCAGCAGCTTTGGCAGGAGCTCCTACGAGCAGTACTTC
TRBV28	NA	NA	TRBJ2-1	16	CASSFVGDLTSNEQFF	TGTGCCAGCAGTTTTGTCGGGGACCTCACCTCAAATGAGCAGTTCTTC
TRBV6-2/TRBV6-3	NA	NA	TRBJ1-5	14	CASSLQGANQPQHF	TGTGCCAGCAGTTTGCAGGGTGCCAATCAGCCCCAGCATTTT
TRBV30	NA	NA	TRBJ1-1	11	CAWGKNTEAFF	TGTGCCTGGGGAAAGAACACTGAAGCTTTCTTT
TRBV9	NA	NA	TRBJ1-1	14	CASSPPSGTTEAFF	TGTGCCAGCAGCCCCCCCTCGGGGACCACTGAAGCTTTCTTT
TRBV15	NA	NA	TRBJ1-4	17	CATSRHGEGVGNEKLFF	TGTGCCACCAGCAGACACGGAGAAGGGGTTGGTAATGAAAAACTGTTTTTT
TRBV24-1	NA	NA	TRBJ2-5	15	CATSDLRGLGETQYF	TGTGCCACCAGTGATCTACGGGGATTGGGAGAGACCCAGTACTTC
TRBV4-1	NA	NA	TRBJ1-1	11	CASRGGGLAFF	TGCGCCAGCAGGGGGGGAGGGTTAGCTTTCTTT
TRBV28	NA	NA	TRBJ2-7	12	CAIPHSAYEQYF	TGTGCCATCCCTCACAGCGCCTACGAGCAGTACTTC
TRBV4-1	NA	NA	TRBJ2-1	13	CASSQVQYNEQFF	TGCGCCAGCAGCCAAGTCCAGTACAATGAGCAGTTCTTC
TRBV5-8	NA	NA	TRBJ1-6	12	CASSSLNSPLHF	TGTGCCAGCAGTTCGCTTAATTCACCCCTCCACTTT
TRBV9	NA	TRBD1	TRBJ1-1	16	CASSFRTGAVGTEAFF	TGTGCCAGCAGCTTCCGGACAGGGGCCGTGGGCACTGAAGCTTTCTTT